This T cell receptor beta chain was identified in a study of cytomegalovirus exposure and HLA in healthy donors. The PCR employed 60 Vbeta primers together with 13 Jbeta primers. Libraries were prepared by immunoSEQ multiplex PCR; TCRdb keeps only in-frame clonotypes and omits some of them. This sample yields under 120,000 clones, of which 50% to 70% are seen a single time; approximately 3.9% belongs to the top ten. The CDR3 loop spans 16 amino acids. Losses at the gene ends were 0 bases for V and 7 bases for J; bases not matched to a gene: 9. Germline CDR1 SGDLS, CDR2 YYNGEE. The specimen was PBMCs. J is TRBJ2-2 and V is TRBV9; TRBD1 matches at 7 bases. The origin of this receptor is a man in his thirties or forties in good health and CMV-seropositive. The CDR3 DNA follows: TGTGCCAGCAGCGTAGCTAGAGGGGGCCACGGCGGGGAGCTGTTTTTT. Translating gives CASSVARGGHGGELFF. The complete variable domain, with remaining parts taken from reference TRBV9 and TRBJ2-2, reads DSGVTQTPKHLITATGQRVTLRCSPRSGDLSVYWYQQSLDQGLQFLIQYYNGEERAKGNILERFSAQQFPDLHSELNLSSLELGDSALYFCASSVARGGHGGELFFGEGSRLTVL.